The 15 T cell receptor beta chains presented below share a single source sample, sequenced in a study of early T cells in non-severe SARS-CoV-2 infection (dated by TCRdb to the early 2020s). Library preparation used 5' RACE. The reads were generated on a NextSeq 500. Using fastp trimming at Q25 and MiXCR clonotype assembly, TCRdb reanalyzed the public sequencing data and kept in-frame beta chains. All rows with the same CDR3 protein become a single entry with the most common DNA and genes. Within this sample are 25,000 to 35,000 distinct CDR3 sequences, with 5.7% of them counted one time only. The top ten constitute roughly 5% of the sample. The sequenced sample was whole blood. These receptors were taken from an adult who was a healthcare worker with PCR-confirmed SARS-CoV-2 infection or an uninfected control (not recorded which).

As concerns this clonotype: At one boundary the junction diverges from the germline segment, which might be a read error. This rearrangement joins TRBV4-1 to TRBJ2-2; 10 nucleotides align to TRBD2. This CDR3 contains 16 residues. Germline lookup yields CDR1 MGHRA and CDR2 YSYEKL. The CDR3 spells CASSQGLAGVAGELFF. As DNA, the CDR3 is TGCGCCAGCAGCCAAGGGCTAGCGGGAGTAGCCGGGGAGCTTTTTTTT.

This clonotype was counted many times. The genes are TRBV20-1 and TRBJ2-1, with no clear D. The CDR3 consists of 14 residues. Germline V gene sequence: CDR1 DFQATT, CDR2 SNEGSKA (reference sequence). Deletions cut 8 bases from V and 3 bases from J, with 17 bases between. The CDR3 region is CSTPSPGGYNEQFF. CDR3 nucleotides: TGCAGTACCCCCTCACCGGGCGGCTACAATGAGCAGTTCTTC.

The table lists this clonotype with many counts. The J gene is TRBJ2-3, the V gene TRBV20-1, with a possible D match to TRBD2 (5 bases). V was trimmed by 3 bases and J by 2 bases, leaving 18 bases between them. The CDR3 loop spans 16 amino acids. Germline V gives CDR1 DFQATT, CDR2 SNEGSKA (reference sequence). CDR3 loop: CSARLNLADDTDTQYF. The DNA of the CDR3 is TGCAGTGCTAGGCTTAACCTAGCAGATGACACAGATACGCAGTATTTT.

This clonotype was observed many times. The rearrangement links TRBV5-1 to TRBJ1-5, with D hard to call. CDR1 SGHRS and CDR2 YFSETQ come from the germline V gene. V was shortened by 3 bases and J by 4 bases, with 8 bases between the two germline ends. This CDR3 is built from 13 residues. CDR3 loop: CASSYDWNQPQHF. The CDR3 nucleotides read TGCGCCAGCAGCTACGACTGGAATCAGCCCCAGCATTTT.

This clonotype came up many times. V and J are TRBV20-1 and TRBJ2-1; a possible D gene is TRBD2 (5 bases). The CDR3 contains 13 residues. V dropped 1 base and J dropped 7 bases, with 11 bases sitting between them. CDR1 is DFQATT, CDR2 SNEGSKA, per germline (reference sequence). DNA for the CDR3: TGCAGTGCTAGAGCCCCTAGCAGGAATGAGCAGTTCTTC. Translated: CSARAPSRNEQFF.

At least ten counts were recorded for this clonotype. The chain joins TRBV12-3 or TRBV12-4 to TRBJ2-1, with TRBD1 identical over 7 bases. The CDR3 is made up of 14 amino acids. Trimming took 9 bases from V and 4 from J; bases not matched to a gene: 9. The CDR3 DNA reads TGTGCCAGTGCCCGGGACAGACGATACAATGAGCAGTTCTTC. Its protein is CASARDRRYNEQFF.

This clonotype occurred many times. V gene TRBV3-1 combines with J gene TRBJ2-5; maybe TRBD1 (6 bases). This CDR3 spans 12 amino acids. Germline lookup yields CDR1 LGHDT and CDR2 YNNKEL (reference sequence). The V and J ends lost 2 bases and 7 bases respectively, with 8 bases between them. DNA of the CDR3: TGTGCCAGCAGCCAACGAGGGGGGACCCAGTACTTC. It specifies CASSQRGGTQYF.

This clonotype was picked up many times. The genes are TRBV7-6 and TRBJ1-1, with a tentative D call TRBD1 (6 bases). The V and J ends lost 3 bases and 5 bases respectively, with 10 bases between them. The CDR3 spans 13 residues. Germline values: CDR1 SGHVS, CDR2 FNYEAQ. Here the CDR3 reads CASSLGGLTEAFF. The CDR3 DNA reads TGTGCCAGCAGCTTGGGGGGGCTGACTGAAGCTTTCTTT.

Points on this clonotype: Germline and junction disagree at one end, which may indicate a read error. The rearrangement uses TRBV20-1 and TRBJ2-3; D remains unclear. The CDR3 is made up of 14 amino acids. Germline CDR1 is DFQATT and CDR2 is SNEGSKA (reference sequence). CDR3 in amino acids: CSARGSTITDMQYF. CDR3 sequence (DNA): TGCAGTGCTAGGGGGTCAACTATTACAGATATGCAGTATTTT.

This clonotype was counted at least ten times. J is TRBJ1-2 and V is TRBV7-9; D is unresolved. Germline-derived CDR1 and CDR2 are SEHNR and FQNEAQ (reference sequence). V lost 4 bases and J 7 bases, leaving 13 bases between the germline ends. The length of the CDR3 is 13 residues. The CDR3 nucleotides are TGTGCCAGCAGCTCCATCCCGGACTTTGGCTACACCTTC. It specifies CASSSIPDFGYTF.

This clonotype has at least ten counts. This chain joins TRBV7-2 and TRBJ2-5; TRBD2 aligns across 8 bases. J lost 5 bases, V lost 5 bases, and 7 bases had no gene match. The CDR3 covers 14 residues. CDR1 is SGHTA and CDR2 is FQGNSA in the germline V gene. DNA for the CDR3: TGTGCCAGCAGCGTGAGCGGGAGTATGGAGACCCAGTACTTC. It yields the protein CASSVSGSMETQYF.

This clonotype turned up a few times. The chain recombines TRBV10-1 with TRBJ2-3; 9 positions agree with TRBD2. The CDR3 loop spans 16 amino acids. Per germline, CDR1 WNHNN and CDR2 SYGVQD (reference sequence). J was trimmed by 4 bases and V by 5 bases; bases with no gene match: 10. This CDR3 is CASSLRTSAEADTQYF. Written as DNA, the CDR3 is TGCGCCAGCAGTCTTAGGACTAGCGCAGAAGCAGATACGCAGTATTTT.

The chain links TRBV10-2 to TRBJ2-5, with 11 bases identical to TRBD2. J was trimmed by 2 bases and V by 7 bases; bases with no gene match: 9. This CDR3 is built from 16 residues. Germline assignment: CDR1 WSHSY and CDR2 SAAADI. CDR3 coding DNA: TGCGCCAGCAAAAGAACCGTAGCGGGAGGGCAAGAGACCCAGTACTTC. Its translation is CASKRTVAGGQETQYF.

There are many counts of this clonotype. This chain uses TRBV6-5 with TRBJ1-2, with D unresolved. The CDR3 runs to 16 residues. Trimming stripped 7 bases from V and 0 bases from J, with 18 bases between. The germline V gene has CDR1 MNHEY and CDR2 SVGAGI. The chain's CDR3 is CASTRRSGSANYGYTF. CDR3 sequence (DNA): TGTGCCAGCACTAGGCGATCTGGATCAGCTAACTATGGCTACACCTTC.

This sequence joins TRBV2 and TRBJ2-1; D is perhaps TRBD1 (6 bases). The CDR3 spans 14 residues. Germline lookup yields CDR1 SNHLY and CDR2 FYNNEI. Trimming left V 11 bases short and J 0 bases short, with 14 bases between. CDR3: CAGRQATSYNEQFF. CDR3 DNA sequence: TGTGCCGGACGACAGGCGACCTCCTACAATGAGCAGTTCTTC.